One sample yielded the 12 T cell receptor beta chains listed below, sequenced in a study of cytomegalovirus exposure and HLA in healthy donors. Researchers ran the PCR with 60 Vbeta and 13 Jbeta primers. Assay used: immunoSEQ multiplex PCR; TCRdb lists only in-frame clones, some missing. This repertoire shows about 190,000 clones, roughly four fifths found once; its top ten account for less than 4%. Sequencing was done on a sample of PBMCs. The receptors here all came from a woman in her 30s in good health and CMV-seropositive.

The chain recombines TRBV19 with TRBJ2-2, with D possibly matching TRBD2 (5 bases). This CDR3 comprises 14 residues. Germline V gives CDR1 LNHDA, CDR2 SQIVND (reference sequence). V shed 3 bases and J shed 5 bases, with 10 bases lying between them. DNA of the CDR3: TGTGCCAGTAGTATCTTATCGGGGACCGGGGAGCTGTTTTTT. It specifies CASSILSGTGELFF.

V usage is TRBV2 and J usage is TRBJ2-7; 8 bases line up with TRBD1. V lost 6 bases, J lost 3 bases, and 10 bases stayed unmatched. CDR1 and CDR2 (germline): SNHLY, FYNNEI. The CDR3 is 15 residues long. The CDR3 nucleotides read TGTGCCAGCAGCCCTACTGGACAGGGAAACTACGAGCAGTACTTC. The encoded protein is CASSPTGQGNYEQYF.

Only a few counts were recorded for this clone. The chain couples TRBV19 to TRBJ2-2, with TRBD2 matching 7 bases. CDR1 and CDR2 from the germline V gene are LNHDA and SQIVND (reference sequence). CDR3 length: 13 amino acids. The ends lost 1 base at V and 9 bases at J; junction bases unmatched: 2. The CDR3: CASSIGEGRELFF. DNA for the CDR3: TGTGCCAGTAGTATAGGGGAGGGACGGGAGCTGTTTTTT.

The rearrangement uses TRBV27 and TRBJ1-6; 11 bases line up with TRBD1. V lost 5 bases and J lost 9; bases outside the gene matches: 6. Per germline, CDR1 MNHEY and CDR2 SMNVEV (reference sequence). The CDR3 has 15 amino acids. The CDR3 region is CASSASGTGGSPLHF. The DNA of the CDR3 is TGTGCCAGCAGTGCGTCCGGGACAGGGGGTTCACCCCTCCACTTT.

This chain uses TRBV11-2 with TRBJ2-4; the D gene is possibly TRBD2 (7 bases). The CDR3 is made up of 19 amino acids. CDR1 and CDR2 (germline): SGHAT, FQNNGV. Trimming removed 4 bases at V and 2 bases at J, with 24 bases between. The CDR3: CASSSRPPRGAESKNIQYF. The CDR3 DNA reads TGTGCCAGCAGCTCCCGTCCCCCACGGGGGGCAGAGTCCAAAAACATTCAGTACTTC.

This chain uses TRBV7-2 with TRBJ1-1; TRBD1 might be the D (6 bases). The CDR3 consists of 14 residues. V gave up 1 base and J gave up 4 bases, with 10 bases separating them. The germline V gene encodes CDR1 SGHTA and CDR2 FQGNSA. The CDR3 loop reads CASSLDRVGTEAFF. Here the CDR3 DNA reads TGTGCCAGCAGCTTAGACAGGGTCGGCACTGAAGCTTTCTTT.

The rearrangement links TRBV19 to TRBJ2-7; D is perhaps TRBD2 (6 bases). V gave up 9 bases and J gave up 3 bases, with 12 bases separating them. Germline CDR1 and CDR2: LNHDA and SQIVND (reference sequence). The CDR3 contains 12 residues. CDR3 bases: TGTGCCAGCTCCGGGGGAATCTACGAGCAGTACTTC. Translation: CASSGGIYEQYF.

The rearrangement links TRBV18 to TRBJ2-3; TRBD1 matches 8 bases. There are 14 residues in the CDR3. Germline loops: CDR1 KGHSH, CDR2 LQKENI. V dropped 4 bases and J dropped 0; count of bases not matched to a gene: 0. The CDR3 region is CASSRQGSTDTQYF. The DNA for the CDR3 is TGTGCCAGCTCACGACAGGGGAGCACAGATACGCAGTATTTT.

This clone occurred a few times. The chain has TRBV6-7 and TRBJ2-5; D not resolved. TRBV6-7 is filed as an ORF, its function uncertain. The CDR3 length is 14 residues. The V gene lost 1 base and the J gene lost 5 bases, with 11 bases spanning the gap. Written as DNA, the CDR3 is TGTGCCAGCAGTTACTGGCCTCCCCTGGAGACCCAGTACTTC. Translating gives CASSYWPPLETQYF.

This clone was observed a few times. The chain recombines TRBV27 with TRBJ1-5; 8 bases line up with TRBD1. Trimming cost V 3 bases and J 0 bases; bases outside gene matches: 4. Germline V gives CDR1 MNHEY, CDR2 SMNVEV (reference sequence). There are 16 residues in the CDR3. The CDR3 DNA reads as TGTGCCAGCAGTTTCCAGGGGGCGGGTAGCAATCAGCCCCAGCATTTT. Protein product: CASSFQGAGSNQPQHF.

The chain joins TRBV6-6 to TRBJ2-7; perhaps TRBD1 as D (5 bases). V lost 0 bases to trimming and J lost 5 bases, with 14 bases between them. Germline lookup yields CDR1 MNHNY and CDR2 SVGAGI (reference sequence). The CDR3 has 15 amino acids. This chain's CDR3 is CASSYSASGRNEQYF. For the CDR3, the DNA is TGTGCCAGCAGTTACTCGGCCTCAGGGCGTAACGAGCAGTACTTC.

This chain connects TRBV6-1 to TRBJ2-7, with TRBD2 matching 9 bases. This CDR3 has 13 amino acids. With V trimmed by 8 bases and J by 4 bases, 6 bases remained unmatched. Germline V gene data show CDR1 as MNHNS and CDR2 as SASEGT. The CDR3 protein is CASLAGAIYEQYF. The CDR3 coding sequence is TGTGCCAGCTTAGCGGGAGCGATTTACGAGCAGTACTTC.